The clone carrying this T cell receptor (beta chain) showed up just once. The data were obtained in a study of blood T cell repertoires in COVID-19. In the study overall: Researchers got acute and convalescent COVID-19 samples from the United States, Italy and Spain. From T cells, B-cell-depleted T cells, or PBMCs came the material, which was cDNA or gDNA.

Sequencing was performed with immunoSEQ multiplex PCR; in TCRdb, only in-frame clones are kept and a portion is missing. The sample contains fewer than 300,000 clones, approximately 86% of which appear only once. The TCR originated in a woman aged 18-35 years with acute or convalescent COVID-19. The sample comprised peripheral blood.

CDR3 amino acids: CASKFARQGRTDTQYF. The CDR3, as DNA: TGTGCCAGTAAGTTCGCCCGACAGGGACGGACAGATACGCAGTATTTT. The chain combines TRBV19 with TRBJ2-3; 7 nucleotides align to TRBD1. In germline, CDR1 is LNHDA, CDR2 SQIVND (reference sequence). V was clipped by 7 bases and J by 3 bases; unmatched bases: 13. The CDR3 has 16 residues.